This TCR beta chain is drawn from a study of blood T cell repertoires in COVID-19. Study summary: Both acute and convalescent COVID-19 samples were obtained from the United States, Italy and Spain. PBMCs, B-cell-depleted T cells, or T cells provided the cDNA or gDNA that made up the material.

This clone is a singleton in its sample. TCRdb keeps only in-frame clones here, not all; method: immunoSEQ multiplex PCR. The sample has approximately 150,000 clones; over 70% are singletons. The source of this sequence is a man aged 45-65 years with active or convalescent COVID-19. Sequencing was performed on peripheral blood.

The CDR3 spells CASSLTGAYGYTF. CDR3 DNA: TGTGCCAGCAGCCTAACAGGGGCCTATGGCTACACCTTC. This chain links TRBV6-4 with TRBJ1-2; 7 bases align to TRBD1. The CDR3 runs 13 residues. In germline, CDR1 is MRHNA, CDR2 SNTAGT. V gave up 6 bases and J gave up 4 bases; unmatched junction bases: 5.